Each of the 2 T cell receptor beta chains below was sequenced from the same sample in a study of blood T cell repertoires in COVID-19. The data were produced by immunoSEQ multiplex PCR, yet TCRdb's version contains in-frame clones alone and is incomplete. The table lists fewer than 450,000 clones, about 91% of them singletons. Material for sequencing was peripheral blood. Every receptor here comes from a woman aged 50 to 60 with COVID-19, enrolled during active disease.

Turning to this clone: This CDR3 is also generated by other DNA sequences in the sample. This chain joins TRBV6-5 and TRBJ1-2, with D perhaps matching TRBD1 (6 bases). Trimming stripped 6 bases from V and 2 bases from J, with 10 bases between. Germline CDR1 reads MNHEY; CDR2 reads SVGAGI. This CDR3 is built from 13 residues. The CDR3 bases are TGTGCCAGCAGCTCAACAGGGAACTATGGCTACACCTTC. This translates into CASSSTGNYGYTF.

The chain uses TRBV18 and TRBJ2-2; 9 bases agree with TRBD1. Per the germline V gene, CDR1 is KGHSH and CDR2 is LQKENI. This CDR3 has 18 amino acids. Trimming took 3 bases from V and 0 from J; bases not matched to a gene: 8. CDR3 loop: CASSPTVRQGANTGELFF. CDR3 sequence (DNA): TGTGCCAGCTCACCTACGGTTCGACAGGGGGCGAACACCGGGGAGCTGTTTTTT.